The 14 T cell receptor beta chains presented below share a single source sample, sequenced in a study of T cells in Graves' hyperthyroidism and ophthalmopathy (dated by TCRdb to about 2019). Library generation was performed with multiplex PCR. Sequencer: Illumina HiSeq 2000. The TCR beta CDR3 regions were amplified from RNA transcripts. A first-round RT-PCR of the TCR CDR3 used the HTBI primer set with the Qiagen OneStep RT-PCR kit. TCRdb reran the public reads through fastp at Q25 and MiXCR, keeping productive beta chains. Rows are combined by CDR3 protein, so each entry shows the most common genes and DNA. Counted in this sample were about 520,000 distinct CDR3 sequences; around 22% of them appeared once. 11% of the sample is taken by the ten largest. Sequencing was performed on blood. The origin of the receptors is a woman in her twenties or thirties with Graves' ophthalmopathy.

This clonotype has a handful of counts. This chain joins TRBV2 and TRBJ1-6; 8 nucleotides agree with TRBD1. Per germline, CDR1 SNHLY and CDR2 FYNNEI. The CDR3 spans 14 residues. V was pared by 7 bases and J by 5 bases, with 4 bases of the junction left unmatched. CDR3 nucleotides: TGTGCCAGCAACGACAGGGGAAATAATTCACCCCTCCACTTT. Translating gives CASNDRGNNSPLHF.

This chain links TRBV20-1 with TRBJ2-5; 12 bases are a match to TRBD2. The CDR3 contains 17 residues. The junction had 10 bases not matched to a gene; V was cut back by 1 base and J by 4 bases. CDR1 is DFQATT and CDR2 is SNEGSKA in the germline V gene (reference sequence). The CDR3 DNA is TGCAGTGCTAGAGCCCTAGCGGGGGGGTCGTGGACAGAGACCCAGTACTTC. Translation: CSARALAGGSWTETQYF.

This chain connects TRBV19 to TRBJ2-3; TRBD2 matches at 11 bases. From germline, CDR1 is LNHDA and CDR2 SQIVND (reference sequence). The CDR3 sequence is 16 residues long. With V trimmed by 2 bases and J by 6 bases, 7 bases remained unmatched. As DNA, the CDR3 is TGTGCCAGTAGTATATATACTAGCGGGGGAAGGGATACGCAGTATTTT. It yields the protein CASSIYTSGGRDTQYF. Looking up the rest from reference TRBV19 and TRBJ2-3 gives the full variable domain: DGGITQSPKYLFRKEGQNVTLSCEQNLNHDAMYWYRQDPGQGLRLIYYSQIVNDFQKGDIAEGYSVSREKKESFPLTVTSAQKNPTAFYLCASSIYTSGGRDTQYFGPGTRLTVL.

Regarding this clonotype: A much more abundant neighbour one base away suggests this may be a read error. This sequence joins TRBV6-2 or TRBV6-3 and TRBJ2-5; no definite D call. Germline CDR1 reads MNHEY; CDR2 reads SVGEGT. Trimming took 6 bases from V and 0 from J, leaving 8 bases between them. The CDR3 spans 13 residues. Written as DNA, the CDR3 is TGTGCCAGCAGCTACGAGTACCAAGAGACCCAGTACTTC. It yields the protein CASSYEYQETQYF.

This chain links TRBV3-1 with TRBJ1-3, with TRBD1 as a possible D gene (5 bases). Germline loops: CDR1 LGHDT, CDR2 YNNKEL (reference sequence). CDR3 length: 19 amino acids. Trimming took 6 bases from V and 0 from J, leaving 24 bases between them. The CDR3 bases are TGTGCCAGCAGGCCAAGGCTTCCCCAGGGTGTCGTCTCTGGAAACACCATATATTTT. Amino acids: CASRPRLPQGVVSGNTIYF.

This clonotype was counted ten times or more. The V and J genes are TRBV30 and TRBJ2-7, with D perhaps matching TRBD1 (6 bases). The CDR3 totals 12 residues. In germline, CDR1 is GTSNPN, CDR2 SVGIG (reference sequence). Trimming left V 3 bases short and J 5 bases short, with 11 bases between. The CDR3 is CAWRGSGDEQYF. The CDR3 nucleotides are TGTGCCTGGAGAGGATCAGGGGACGAGCAGTACTTC.

The J gene is TRBJ1-2, the V gene TRBV19; D is unclear. The V end was cut by 11 bases, the J end by 0 bases, with 19 bases between. This CDR3 comprises 15 residues. Germline values: CDR1 LNHDA, CDR2 SQIVND (reference sequence). The DNA for the CDR3 is TGTGCCTGCACGGGGTCAACAGATGCTAACTATGGCTACACCTTC. It codes for CACTGSTDANYGYTF. The variable domain in full, with the rest retrieved from reference TRBV19 and TRBJ1-2, is DGGITQSPKYLFRKEGQNVTLSCEQNLNHDAMYWYRQDPGQGLRLIYYSQIVNDFQKGDIAEGYSVSREKKESFPLTVTSAQKNPTAFYLCACTGSTDANYGYTFGSGTRLTVV.

This clonotype was observed a few times. CDR3 protein: CASSYKTGDYEQFF. CDR3 coding DNA: TGTGCCAGCAGTTATAAGACGGGCGACTATGAGCAGTTCTTC. The chain is built from TRBV6-2 or TRBV6-3 and TRBJ2-1; D not resolved. Germline CDR1 is MNHEY and CDR2 is SVGEGT. Trimming removed 3 bases at V and 8 bases at J, with 14 bases between. This CDR3 has 14 amino acids.

This clonotype was detected ten times or more. This chain joins TRBV19 and TRBJ2-5, with a tentative D call TRBD1 (5 bases). This CDR3 comprises 13 residues. Trimming shortened V by 5 bases and J by 5 bases, and 12 bases separated the two germline ends. Looked up from germline, CDR1 is LNHDA and CDR2 is SQIVND (reference sequence). The CDR3 DNA is TGTGCCAGTAGTGGCAGGGCGTCGGAGACCCAGTACTTC. It yields the protein CASSGRASETQYF. Combining the CDR3 with reference TRBV19 and TRBJ2-5 gives the whole variable domain DGGITQSPKYLFRKEGQNVTLSCEQNLNHDAMYWYRQDPGQGLRLIYYSQIVNDFQKGDIAEGYSVSREKKESFPLTVTSAQKNPTAFYLCASSGRASETQYFGPGTRLLVL.

This clonotype appeared a few times. V gene TRBV2 combines with J gene TRBJ2-7, with D maybe TRBD2 (5 bases). Germline assignment: CDR1 SNHLY and CDR2 FYNNEI. The CDR3 has 16 residues. The germline V and J ends were trimmed by 3 bases and 0 bases, with 15 bases remaining between them. The CDR3 DNA is TGTGCCAGCAGTGAGTGGGTAGAGGGCTTCTCCTACGAGCAGTACTTC. Amino acids: CASSEWVEGFSYEQYF.

This clonotype was detected many times. The V and J genes are TRBV15 and TRBJ2-7; D unresolved. The CDR3 is made up of 13 amino acids. The V and J ends lost 9 bases and 2 bases respectively, with 14 bases between them. Germline V gene data show CDR1 as LNHNV and CDR2 as YYDKDF (reference sequence). CDR3: CATASSRPYEQYF. As DNA, the CDR3 is TGTGCCACTGCATCTTCTAGACCCTACGAGCAGTACTTC.

The V and J genes are TRBV28 and TRBJ1-2, with 9 bases matching TRBD1. V was clipped by 4 bases and J by 8 bases; unmatched bases: 8. This CDR3 comprises 14 residues. The germline CDR1 and CDR2 sequences are MDHEN and SYDVKM. CDR3 DNA: TGTGCCAGCAGTTCCGCGGGACAGGGAAGCGGCTACACCTTC. Translating it yields CASSSAGQGSGYTF.

This clonotype was counted many times. V gene TRBV10-2 combines with J gene TRBJ2-7; 9 bases agree with TRBD1. CDR3 length equals 16 residues. Losses at the gene ends were 3 bases for V and 2 bases for J; bases not matched to a gene: 8. From germline, CDR1 is WSHSY and CDR2 SAAADI. CDR3 region: CASSDVAGTGTYEQYF. For the CDR3, the DNA is TGCGCCAGCAGTGACGTTGCCGGGACAGGGACCTACGAGCAGTACTTC.

This clonotype was recorded at least ten times. This chain joins TRBV11-2 and TRBJ2-7, with 8 bases that match TRBD1. CDR3 size: 15 residues. Germline V gives CDR1 SGHAT, CDR2 FQNNGV. The ends lost 4 bases at V and 2 bases at J; junction bases unmatched: 7. The CDR3 protein is CASSYATGAPYEQYF. The CDR3, as DNA: TGTGCCAGCAGCTACGCGACAGGGGCCCCCTACGAGCAGTACTTC.